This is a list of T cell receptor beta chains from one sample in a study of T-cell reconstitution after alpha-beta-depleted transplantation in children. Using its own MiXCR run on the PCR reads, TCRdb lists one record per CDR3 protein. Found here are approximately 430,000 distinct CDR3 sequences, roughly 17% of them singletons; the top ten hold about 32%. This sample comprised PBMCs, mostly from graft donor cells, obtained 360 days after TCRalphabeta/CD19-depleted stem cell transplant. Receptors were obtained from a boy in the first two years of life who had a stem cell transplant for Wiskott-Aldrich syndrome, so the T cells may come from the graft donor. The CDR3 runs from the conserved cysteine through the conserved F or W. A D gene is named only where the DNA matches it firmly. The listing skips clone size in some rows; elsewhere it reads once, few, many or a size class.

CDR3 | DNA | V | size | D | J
CASSPGGSYNSPLHF | TGTGCCAGCAGTCCAGGGGGCTCCTATAATTCACCCCTCCACTTT | TRBV12-3/TRBV12-4 | - | TRBD1 | TRBJ1-6
CASSLVNYRYEQYF | TGTGCCAGCAGCTTAGTTAACTACCGATACGAGCAGTACTTC | TRBV7-9 | few | - | TRBJ2-7
CASTSLGGYTF | TGTGCCAGCACGTCTCTGGGCGGCTACACCTTC | TRBV12-3/TRBV12-4 | few | - | TRBJ1-2
CASSLARGIGETQYF | TGTGCCAGCAGCTTAGCCAGGGGTATCGGAGAGACCCAGTACTTC | TRBV7-9 | many | - | TRBJ2-5
CASSIRGGGNQPQHF | TGTGCCAGCAGTATTAGGGGAGGAGGCAATCAGCCCCAGCATTTT | TRBV12-3/TRBV12-4 | many | - | TRBJ1-5
CASSPYVAQGTEAFF | TGTGCCAGCAGCCCCTATGTGGCCCAGGGCACTGAAGCTTTCTTT | TRBV11-2 | few | - | TRBJ1-1
CATSRDLGQASGYTF | TGTGCCACCAGCAGAGATCTGGGACAGGCTTCAGGATACACCTTC | TRBV15 | - | TRBD1 | TRBJ1-2
CASSLVFWVGGDQETQYF | TGTGCCAGCAGCTTAGTTTTTTGGGTCGGGGGAGACCAAGAGACCCAGTACTTC | TRBV11-2 | few | - | TRBJ2-5
CAIIRTNLYNEQFF | TGTGCCATCATTCGGACTAATCTCTACAATGAGCAGTTCTTC | TRBV10-3 | few | - | TRBJ2-1
CATSDSYPKNEQFF | TGTGCCACCAGTGATTCCTACCCGAAGAATGAGCAGTTCTTC | TRBV24-1 | - | - | TRBJ2-1
CASSQVIGDAGETQYF | TGCGCCAGCAGCCAAGTTATCGGGGACGCGGGGGAGACCCAGTACTTC | TRBV4-1 | - | - | TRBJ2-5
CASSQDWGLLSEQFF | TGTGCCAGCAGCCAAGATTGGGGACTCCTCAGTGAGCAGTTCTTC | TRBV4-2 | few | - | TRBJ2-1
CASIPLTGYNEQFF | TGTGCCAGCATCCCCTTGACAGGCTACAATGAGCAGTTCTTC | TRBV12-3/TRBV12-4 | - | - | TRBJ2-1
CASRYTGTGITGELFF | TGTGCCAGCAGATATACTGGGACAGGGATCACCGGGGAGCTGTTTTTT | TRBV27 | few | TRBD1 | TRBJ2-2
CSASNPQRGPNTGELFF | TGCAGTGCTAGCAACCCGCAGCGGGGGCCGAACACCGGGGAGCTGTTTTTT | TRBV20-1 | few | TRBD2 | TRBJ2-2
CSARMDRTNSYEQYF | TGCAGTGCTAGAATGGACAGGACAAACTCCTACGAGCAGTACTTC | TRBV20-1 | - | TRBD1 | TRBJ2-7
CASRWTASTDTQYF | TGCGCCAGCAGGTGGACGGCGAGCACAGATACGCAGTATTTT | TRBV5-1 | - | - | TRBJ2-3
CSARGGTSGTSPYEQYF | TGCAGTGCTAGGGGAGGGACTAGCGGGACCTCCCCCTACGAGCAGTACTTC | TRBV20-1 | many | TRBD2 | TRBJ2-7
CATSREPAASGELFF | TGTGCCACCAGCAGAGAACCAGCGGCCTCCGGGGAGCTGTTTTTT | TRBV15 | few | - | TRBJ2-2
CATSRDPYTGELFF | TGTGCCACCAGCAGAGATCCTTACACCGGGGAGCTGTTTTTT | TRBV15 | few | - | TRBJ2-2
CSARGDTLLYEQYF | TGCAGTGCTAGAGGGGACACACTCCTCTACGAGCAGTACTTC | TRBV20-1 | few | - | TRBJ2-7
CATSDPGQEETQYF | TGTGCCACCAGTGATCCGGGACAGGAAGAGACCCAGTACTTC | TRBV24-1 | few | TRBD1 | TRBJ2-5
CASSLFTSSGANIQYF | TGTGCCAGCAGCTTGTTTACGTCTAGCGGGGCTAACATTCAGTACTTC | TRBV5-6 | - | TRBD2 | TRBJ2-4
CASSLLARNEQFF | TGTGCCAGCAGCTTGCTAGCGAGGAATGAGCAGTTCTTC | TRBV11-3 | - | - | TRBJ2-1
CASRPRGRGTQYF | TGTGCCAGCAGGCCCAGGGGGCGGGGGACCCAGTACTTC | TRBV28 | few | TRBD1 | TRBJ2-5
CASSLDVTLGNEQFF | TGTGCCAGCAGCTTAGACGTTACTCTGGGGAATGAGCAGTTCTTC | TRBV7-6 | few | - | TRBJ2-1
CASSYSVEGLRHTDTQYF | TGTGCCAGCAGTTATTCCGTGGAAGGGCTTCGGCACACAGATACGCAGTATTTT | TRBV6-5 | - | - | TRBJ2-3
CASSRTGRRDEKLFF | TGTGCCAGCAGTAGGACAGGTCGACGGGATGAAAAACTGTTTTTT | TRBV2 | - | TRBD1 | TRBJ1-4
CASSLDQNTDTQYF | TGTGCCAGCAGCTTGGACCAGAACACAGATACGCAGTATTTT | TRBV5-6 | - | - | TRBJ2-3
CASSARGEVLGPNEQFF | TGTGCCAGCAGCGCGAGAGGGGAGGTGCTAGGACCCAATGAGCAGTTCTTC | TRBV7-9 | - | - | TRBJ2-1
CASSYSVRPEQYF | TGTGCCAGCAGTTACTCCGTTCGGCCCGAGCAGTACTTC | TRBV28 | - | - | TRBJ2-7
CSVDLGLPDRGRADTQYF | TGCAGCGTTGACCTTGGTCTACCCGACAGGGGGCGTGCAGATACGCAGTATTTT | TRBV29-1 | few | TRBD1 | TRBJ2-3